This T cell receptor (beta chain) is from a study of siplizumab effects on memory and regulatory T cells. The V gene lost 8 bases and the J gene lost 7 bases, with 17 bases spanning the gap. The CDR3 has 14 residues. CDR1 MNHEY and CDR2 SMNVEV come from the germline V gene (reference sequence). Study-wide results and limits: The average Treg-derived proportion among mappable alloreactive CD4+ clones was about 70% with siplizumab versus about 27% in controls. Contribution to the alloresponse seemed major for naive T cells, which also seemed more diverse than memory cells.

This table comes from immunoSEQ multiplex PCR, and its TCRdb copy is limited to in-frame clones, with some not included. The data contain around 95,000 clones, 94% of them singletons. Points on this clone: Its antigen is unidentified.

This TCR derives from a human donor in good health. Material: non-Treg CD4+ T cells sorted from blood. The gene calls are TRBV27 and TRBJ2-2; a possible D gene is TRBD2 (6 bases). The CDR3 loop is CASRKPSVSGELFF. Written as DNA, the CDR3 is TGTGCCAGCCGTAAACCTAGCGTCAGCGGGGAGCTGTTTTTT.